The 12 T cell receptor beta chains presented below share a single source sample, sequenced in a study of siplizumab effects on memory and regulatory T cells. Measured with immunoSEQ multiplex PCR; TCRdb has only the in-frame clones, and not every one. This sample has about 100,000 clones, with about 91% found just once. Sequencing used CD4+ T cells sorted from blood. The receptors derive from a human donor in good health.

DNA of the CDR3: TGTGCCAGTAGGGGGGTCTTGGGGGTTAACGCTGAAGCTTTCTTT. It encodes CASRGVLGVNAEAFF. The rearrangement links TRBV19 to TRBJ1-1, with D perhaps matching TRBD1 (5 bases). With 6 bases removed from V and 6 bases from J, the gap between germline ends came to 20 bases. The CDR3 covers 15 residues. Germline V gene lookup returns CDR1 LNHDA and CDR2 SQIVND (reference sequence).

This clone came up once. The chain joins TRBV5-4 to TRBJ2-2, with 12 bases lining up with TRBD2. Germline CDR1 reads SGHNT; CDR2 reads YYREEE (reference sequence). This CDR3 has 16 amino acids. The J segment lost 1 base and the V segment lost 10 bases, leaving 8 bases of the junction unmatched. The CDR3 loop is CAGQTSGGLNTGELFF. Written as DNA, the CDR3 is TGTGCCGGCCAGACTAGCGGGGGATTGAACACCGGGGAGCTGTTTTTT. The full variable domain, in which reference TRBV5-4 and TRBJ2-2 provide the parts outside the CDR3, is ETGVTQSPTHLIKTRGQQVTLRCSSQSGHNTVSWYQQALGQGPQFIFQYYREEENGRGNFPPRFSGLQFPNYSSELNVNALELDDSALYLCAGQTSGGLNTGELFFGEGSRLTVL.

The CDR3 DNA is TGTGCCAGCAGCTCCCCCCGGGGAGCGGGGGGCACAGATACGCAGTATTTT. This translates into CASSSPRGAGGTDTQYF. The chain combines TRBV7-3 with TRBJ2-3, with 8 bases identical to TRBD2. This CDR3 spans 17 amino acids. Germline CDR1 SGHTA, CDR2 FQGTGA. J gave up 1 base and V 4 bases, and 10 bases lay outside the gene matches.

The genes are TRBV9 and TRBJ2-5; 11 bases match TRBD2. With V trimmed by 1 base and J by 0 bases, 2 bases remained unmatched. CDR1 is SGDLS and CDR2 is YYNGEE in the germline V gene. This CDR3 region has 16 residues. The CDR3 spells CASSVRGLADQETQYF. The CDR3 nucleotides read TGTGCCAGCAGCGTACGGGGACTAGCGGACCAAGAGACCCAGTACTTC.

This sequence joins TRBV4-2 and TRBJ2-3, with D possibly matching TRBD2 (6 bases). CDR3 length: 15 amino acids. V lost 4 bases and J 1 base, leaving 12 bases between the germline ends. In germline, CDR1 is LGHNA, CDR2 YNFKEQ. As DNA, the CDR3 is TGTGCCAGCAGCCCGGGTGGCGGGGGCACAGATACGCAGTATTTT. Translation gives CASSPGGGGTDTQYF.

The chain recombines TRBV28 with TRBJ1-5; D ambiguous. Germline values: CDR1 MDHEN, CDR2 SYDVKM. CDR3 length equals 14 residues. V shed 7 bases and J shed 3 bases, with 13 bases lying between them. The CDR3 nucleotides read TGTGCCAGCACTATGGGGAACAACAATCAGCCCCAGCATTTT. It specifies CASTMGNNNQPQHF.

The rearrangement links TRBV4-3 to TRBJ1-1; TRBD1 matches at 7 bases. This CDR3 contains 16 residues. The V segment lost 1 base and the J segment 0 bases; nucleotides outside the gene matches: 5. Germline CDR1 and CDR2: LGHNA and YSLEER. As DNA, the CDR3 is TGCGCCAGCAGCCAAGTTCAGGGGGTCATGAACACTGAAGCTTTCTTT. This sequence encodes CASSQVQGVMNTEAFF.

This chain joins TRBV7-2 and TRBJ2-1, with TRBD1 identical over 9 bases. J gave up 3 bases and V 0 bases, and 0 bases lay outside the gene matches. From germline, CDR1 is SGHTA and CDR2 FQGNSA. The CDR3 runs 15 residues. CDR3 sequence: CASSLAGQGYNEQFF. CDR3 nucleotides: TGTGCCAGCAGCTTAGCGGGACAGGGCTACAATGAGCAGTTCTTC.

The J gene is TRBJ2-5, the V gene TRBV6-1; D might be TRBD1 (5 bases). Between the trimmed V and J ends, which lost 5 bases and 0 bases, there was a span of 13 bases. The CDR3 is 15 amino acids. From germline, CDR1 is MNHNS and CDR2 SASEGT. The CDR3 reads CASSSTAPYQETQYF. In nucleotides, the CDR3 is TGTGCCAGCAGTTCGACAGCACCCTACCAAGAGACCCAGTACTTC.

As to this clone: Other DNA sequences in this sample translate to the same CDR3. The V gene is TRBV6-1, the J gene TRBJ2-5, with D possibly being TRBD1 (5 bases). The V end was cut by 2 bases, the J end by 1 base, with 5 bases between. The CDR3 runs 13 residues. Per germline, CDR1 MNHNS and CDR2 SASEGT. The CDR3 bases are TGTGCCAGCAGTGAACAGGGCCAAGAGACCCAGTACTTC. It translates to CASSEQGQETQYF.

In DNA, the CDR3 is TGTGCCAGTAGTAGTTCGTCCGGGAACACTGAAGCTTTCTTT. It is translated as CASSSSSGNTEAFF. This chain joins TRBV19 and TRBJ1-1; D is unresolved. CDR1 and CDR2 (germline): LNHDA, SQIVND (reference sequence). Trimming shortened V by 4 bases and J by 1 base, and 10 bases separated the two germline ends. This CDR3 region has 14 residues.

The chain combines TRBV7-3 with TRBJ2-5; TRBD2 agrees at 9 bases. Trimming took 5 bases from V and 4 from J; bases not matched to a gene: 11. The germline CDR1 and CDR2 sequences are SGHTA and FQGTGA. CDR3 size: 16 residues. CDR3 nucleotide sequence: TGTGCCAGCAGCCCCGCGGGGCGGGGGGGGCGAGAGACCCAGTACTTC. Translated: CASSPAGRGGRETQYF.